These T cell receptor beta chains were read from a single sample in a study of cytomegalovirus exposure and HLA in healthy donors. Measured with immunoSEQ multiplex PCR; TCRdb has only the in-frame clones, and not every one. Here the sample spans roughly 260,000 clones, just under 85% being singletons. The sample taken for sequencing was PBMCs. These receptors all stem from a woman in her thirties or forties in good health and CMV-seropositive. Each CDR3 is given without its conserved first and last residue.

CDR3	V	J
AWIPTSGMTGELF	TRBV30	TRBJ2-2
ASSPQEGTYEQY	TRBV7-2	TRBJ2-7
ASSIRTNQETQY	TRBV19	TRBJ2-5
ASSLTSGSADTQY	TRBV5-1	TRBJ2-3
ASSLGGPNTEAF	TRBV5-4	TRBJ1-1
ASSSTNRPYNEQF	TRBV27	TRBJ2-1
ASNPPGHYGYT	TRBV19	TRBJ1-2
ASNMGASPRGEQY	TRBV28	TRBJ2-7
ASSYDRGPHNEQF	TRBV27	TRBJ2-1
ASSQGLVDQETQY	TRBV11-3	TRBJ2-5
ASSFLLSGANGLT	TRBV6-5	TRBJ2-6
ASSPRGLADSYNEQF	TRBV9	TRBJ2-1
ASSTGDRNIQY	TRBV5-6	TRBJ2-4
ASGSPRGGRAFGEQY	TRBV27	TRBJ2-7
AISLLAGEGNEQF	TRBV10-3	TRBJ2-1
AWRGLAVQETQY	TRBV30	TRBJ2-5
ASTLADSYNEQF	TRBV2	TRBJ2-1
ASTRDRGETQY	TRBV18	TRBJ2-5
ASSQDLEDTQY	TRBV4-3	TRBJ2-3
ASSPPDEQY	TRBV7-2	TRBJ2-7